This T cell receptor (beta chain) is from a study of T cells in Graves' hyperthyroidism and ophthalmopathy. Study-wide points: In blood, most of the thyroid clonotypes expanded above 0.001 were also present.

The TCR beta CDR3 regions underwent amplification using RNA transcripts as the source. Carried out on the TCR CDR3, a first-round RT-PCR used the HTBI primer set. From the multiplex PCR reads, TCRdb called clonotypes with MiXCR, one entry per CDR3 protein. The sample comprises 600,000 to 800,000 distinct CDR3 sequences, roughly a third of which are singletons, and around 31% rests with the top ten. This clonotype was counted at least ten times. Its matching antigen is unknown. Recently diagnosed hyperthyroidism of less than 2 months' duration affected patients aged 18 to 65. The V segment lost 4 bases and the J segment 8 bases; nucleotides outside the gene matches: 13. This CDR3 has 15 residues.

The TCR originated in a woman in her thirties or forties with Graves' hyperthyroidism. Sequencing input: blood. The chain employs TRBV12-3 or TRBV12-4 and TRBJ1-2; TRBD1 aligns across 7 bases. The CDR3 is CASSSGRGRDVGYTF. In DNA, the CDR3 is TGTGCCAGCAGTTCGGGCAGGGGGAGGGACGTCGGCTACACCTTC.